These T cell receptor beta chains were read from a single sample in a study of T cell changes during pregnancy in multiple sclerosis. Sequenced by immunoSEQ multiplex PCR; TCRdb stores in-frame clones only, minus some. The sample holds approximately 100,000 clones, around 91% seen once. The material sequenced was peripheral blood, taken after pregnancy. The source is a female donor with multiple sclerosis, enrolled in a pregnancy study. CDR3s include the opening cysteine and the closing phenylalanine or tryptophan. Each record gives: D gene, clone size, V gene, J gene, CDR3 DNA, CDR3 protein. A D gene is named only where the DNA matches it firmly. The size of a clone is reported for some rows only, either as once, few or many, or as a class for expanded clones.

TRBD1	NA	TRBV2	TRBJ2-7	TGTGCCAGCAGTCCTCGGACAGGGACTTACGAGCAGTACTTC	CASSPRTGTYEQYF
NA	NA	TRBV19	TRBJ2-1	TGTGCCAGTACCCCAATGGACAGCTCCTACAATGAGCAGTTCTTC	CASTPMDSSYNEQFF
NA	once	TRBV18	TRBJ2-7	TGTGCCAGCTCACCACCCGCAGGCCGCTCCTACGAGCAGTACTTC	CASSPPAGRSYEQYF
NA	NA	TRBV7-2	TRBJ2-2	TGTGCCAGCAGCTTAGAAGGGGACACCGGGGAGCTGTTTTTT	CASSLEGDTGELFF
TRBD1	NA	TRBV19	TRBJ2-1	TGTGCCAGTAGTAGGTCAGGGGGAACGATCAATGAGCAGTTCTTC	CASSRSGGTINEQFF
NA	NA	TRBV5-1	TRBJ2-1	TGCGCCAGCAGCACGGACAGTCACAATGAGCAGTTCTTC	CASSTDSHNEQFF
NA	NA	TRBV7-3	TRBJ2-2	TGTGCCAGCAGCCCCGGACAGCCCGGGGCCGGGGAGCTGTTTTTT	CASSPGQPGAGELFF
NA	NA	TRBV7-8	TRBJ2-2	TGTGCCAGCAGCTTACAGGGGCCCCACGGGGAGCTGTTTTTT	CASSLQGPHGELFF
NA	NA	TRBV7-7	TRBJ2-2	TGTGCCAGCAGCTTCGAGGGTACCGGGGAGCTGTTTTTT	CASSFEGTGELFF
NA	once	TRBV11-2	TRBJ1-1	TGTGCCAGCAGCGGAGGTGGTGGGACTGAAGCTTTCTTT	CASSGGGGTEAFF
NA	NA	TRBV12-5	TRBJ2-2	TGTGCTAGTGGTCCGGCGGCAAAATCCACCGGGGAGCTGTTTTTT	CASGPAAKSTGELFF
NA	few	TRBV9	TRBJ1-1	TGTGCCAGCAGCGTAGATCAGGCCTTGAACACTGAAGCTTTCTTT	CASSVDQALNTEAFF
TRBD1	NA	TRBV15	TRBJ2-7	TGTGCCACCAGCAGGGACAGGGGTCAGGGCTCCTACGAGCAGTACTTC	CATSRDRGQGSYEQYF
TRBD2	NA	TRBV5-4	TRBJ2-2	TGTGCCAGCAGCTCCGGGACTAGCGGGCCAGCGAACACCGGGGAGCTGTTTTTT	CASSSGTSGPANTGELFF
TRBD1	NA	TRBV4-2	TRBJ2-5	TGTGCCAGCAGCCAAGATGGGGACAGGGAGGGAGAGACCCAGTACTTC	CASSQDGDREGETQYF
TRBD1	NA	TRBV13	TRBJ1-1	TGTGCCAGCAGCTACGACAGGGAGATCCCTGAAGCTTTCTTT	CASSYDREIPEAFF
TRBD1	NA	TRBV6-1	TRBJ2-7	TGTGCCAGCAGCCCCCTGACGAGGGGGCGCTACGAGCAGTACTTC	CASSPLTRGRYEQYF
NA	NA	TRBV11-2	TRBJ1-1	TGTGCCAGCAGCACCTCTGACGGGGCTTTCTTT	CASSTSDGAFF
TRBD2	few	TRBV6-9	TRBJ2-5	TGTGCCATCCTGGGGGGGTGGGAGACCCAGTACTTC	CAILGGWETQYF
TRBD1	NA	TRBV28	TRBJ2-2	TGTGCCAGCAAAACAGGGGGCGCCGACACCGGGGAGCTGTTTTTT	CASKTGGADTGELFF
TRBD1	NA	TRBV14	TRBJ2-5	TGTGCCAGCAGCCGGACAGGGCGACAAGAGACCCAGTACTTC	CASSRTGRQETQYF
NA	NA	TRBV15	TRBJ1-2	TGTGCCACCAGCAGAGACAGGGCCGGGGGTGGCTACACCTTC	CATSRDRAGGGYTF
NA	NA	TRBV9	TRBJ2-1	TGTGCCAGCAGCGTAGGCGGAGGGAATACTGAGCAGTTCTTC	CASSVGGGNTEQFF
NA	NA	TRBV9	TRBJ2-6	TGTGCCAGCAGCTCCCCGGGCAGAGGGAACGTCCTGACTTTC	CASSSPGRGNVLTF
NA	once	TRBV29-1	TRBJ1-1	TGCAGCGTGGCGACAGGCCGGGGTGAAGCTTTCTTT	CSVATGRGEAFF